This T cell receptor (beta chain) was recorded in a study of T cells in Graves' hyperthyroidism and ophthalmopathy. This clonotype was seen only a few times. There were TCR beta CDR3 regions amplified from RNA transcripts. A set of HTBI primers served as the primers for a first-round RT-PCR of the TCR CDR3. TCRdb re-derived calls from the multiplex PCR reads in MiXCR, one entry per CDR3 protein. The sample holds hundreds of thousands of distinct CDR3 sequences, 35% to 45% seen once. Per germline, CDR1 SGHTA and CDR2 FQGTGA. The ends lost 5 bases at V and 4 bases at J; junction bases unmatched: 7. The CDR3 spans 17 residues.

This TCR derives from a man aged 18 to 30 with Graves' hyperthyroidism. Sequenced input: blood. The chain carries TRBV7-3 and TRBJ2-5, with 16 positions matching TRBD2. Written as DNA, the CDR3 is TGTGCCAGCAGCCCGGGACTAGCGGGGGGGCAGGGAGAGACCCAGTACTTC. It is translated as CASSPGLAGGQGETQYF. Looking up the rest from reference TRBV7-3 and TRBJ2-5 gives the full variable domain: GAGVSQTPSNKVTEKGKYVELRCDPISGHTALYWYRQSLGQGPEFLIYFQGTGAADDSGLPNDRFFAVRPEGSVSTLKIQRTERGDSAVYLCASSPGLAGGQGETQYFGPGTRLLVL.